This is a list of T cell receptor beta chains from one sample in a study of STAT5B mutations in CD4+ large granular lymphocyte leukemia. Here immunoSEQ multiplex PCR was the method, and the copy in TCRdb shows in-frame clones only, minus some. The sample contains about 24,000 clones, about 78% of which appear only once. Sequenced input: CD4+ T cells from blood buffy coats. Receptor source: a human donor in good health. Each CDR3 is given with its conserved first and last residue. A D gene is named only where the DNA matches it firmly. Clone size is shown for a subset of rows, as once, few, many or a class of expanded clone.

>TRBV4-1|few|TRBJ1-1|.
CASKGQAGTEAFF
TGCGCCAGCAAAGGCCAGGCTGGGACTGAAGCTTTCTTT
>TRBV2|.|TRBJ2-7|.
CASSEWALREQYF
TGTGCCAGCAGTGAGTGGGCCTTACGCGAGCAGTACTTC
>TRBV7-9|.|TRBJ1-1|TRBD1
CASSLAQGQGRLNTEAFF
TGTGCCAGCAGCTTAGCCCAAGGACAGGGCCGACTGAACACTGAAGCTTTCTTT
>TRBV5-1|.|TRBJ1-5|.
CASSSDGGSQPQHF
TGCGCCAGCAGCTCCGACGGGGGCAGTCAGCCCCAGCATTTT
>TRBV5-4|.|TRBJ2-2|.
CASSLLGGAVTGELFF
TGTGCCAGCAGCTTGCTCGGGGGCGCCGTCACCGGGGAGCTGTTTTTT
>TRBV7-8|.|TRBJ2-7|TRBD1
CASSRTPDRFYEQYF
TGTGCCAGCAGTCGGACACCGGACAGGTTCTACGAGCAGTACTTC
>TRBV19|few|TRBJ1-5|TRBD1
CASSPGTGVTGQPQHF
TGTGCCAGTAGTCCAGGGACAGGGGTGACCGGTCAGCCCCAGCATTTT
>TRBV10-3|once|TRBJ2-2|.
CAISGVSSNTGELFF
TGTGCCATCAGTGGGGTCAGTTCGAACACCGGGGAGCTGTTTTTT
>TRBV7-2|.|TRBJ2-3|.
CASSFFRYTDTQYF
TGTGCCAGCAGCTTCTTCAGGTACACAGATACGCAGTATTTT
>TRBV27|.|TRBJ1-2|.
CASSLGAGQKLTF
TGTGCCAGCAGTTTGGGTGCTGGGCAGAAACTAACCTTC
>TRBV2|.|TRBJ2-7|.
CASSGQAAYEQYF
TGTGCCAGCAGCGGTCAGGCTGCCTACGAGCAGTACTTC
>TRBV28|.|TRBJ1-5|.
CASSSLSPNQPQHF
TGTGCCAGCAGTTCCCTATCCCCCAATCAGCCCCAGCATTTT
>TRBV28|.|TRBJ1-5|.
CASKDGGISNQPQHF
TGTGCCAGCAAGGACGGGGGAATTAGCAATCAGCCCCAGCATTTT
>TRBV18|.|TRBJ1-1|.
CASYSTVPSMNTEAFF
TGTGCCAGCTACTCGACAGTGCCTTCTATGAACACTGAAGCTTTCTTT
>TRBV2|.|TRBJ1-2|.
CASRDIVYGYTF
TGTGCCAGCCGTGACATAGTCTATGGCTACACCTTC
>TRBV4-3|.|TRBJ2-7|TRBD1
CASSQESRQGAYEQYF
TGCGCCAGCAGCCAAGAATCGAGGCAGGGGGCCTACGAGCAGTACTTC
>TRBV4-1|.|TRBJ2-7|TRBD2
CASSLGTSGGYEQYF
TGCGCCAGCAGCCTTGGGACTAGCGGGGGATACGAGCAGTACTTC
>TRBV5-1|.|TRBJ1-5|.
CASSLRTGDQPQHF
TGCGCCAGCAGCCTCCGAACAGGAGATCAGCCCCAGCATTTT
>TRBV18|.|TRBJ1-5|.
CASSPGAGGNQPQHF
TGTGCCAGCTCACCAGGGGCCGGGGGCAATCAGCCCCAGCATTTT
>TRBV5-1|few|TRBJ2-2|.
CASSSTTQTGELFF
TGCGCCAGCAGCTCAACGACTCAGACCGGGGAGCTGTTTTTT
>TRBV27|.|TRBJ1-1|TRBD1
CASSWQGARAMMNTEAFF
TGTGCCAGCAGTTGGCAGGGGGCGCGAGCTATGATGAACACTGAAGCTTTCTTT
>TRBV28|.|TRBJ1-2|TRBD1
CASSQPTGQGFYTF
TGTGCCAGCAGCCAACCCACGGGACAGGGATTCTACACCTTC
>TRBV19|once|TRBJ2-1|.
CASSVGAQGGNEQFF
TGTGCCAGTAGCGTAGGGGCACAGGGCGGAAATGAGCAGTTCTTC
>TRBV5-1|.|TRBJ1-6|.
CASRDNNSPLHF
TGCGCCAGCAGAGACAATAATTCACCCCTCCACTTT
>TRBV28|.|TRBJ2-7|.
CASSSGGIVYEQYF
TGTGCCAGCAGTTCTGGGGGGATCGTCTACGAGCAGTACTTC
>TRBV4-1|.|TRBJ2-7|.
CASGRGLPREQYF
TGCGCCTCGGGACGGGGATTACCTAGGGAGCAGTACTTC
>TRBV5-8|.|TRBJ1-1|.
CASSLVTEAFF
TGTGCCAGCAGCTTGGTGACTGAAGCTTTCTTT
>TRBV2|.|TRBJ1-4|.
CASSESGGEDEKLFF
TGTGCCAGCAGTGAATCCGGGGGCGAGGATGAAAAACTGTTTTTT
>TRBV19|.|TRBJ2-7|.
CASRGSTYEQYF
TGTGCCAGTAGAGGAAGCACCTACGAGCAGTACTTC
>TRBV9|.|TRBJ1-4|TRBD1
CASSVVGQGTEKLFF
TGTGCCAGCAGCGTAGTCGGACAGGGGACCGAAAAACTGTTTTTT
>TRBV5-6|.|TRBJ1-3|.
CASISGTASGNTIYF
TGTGCCAGCATCAGTGGCACGGCCTCTGGAAACACCATATATTTT
>TRBV25-1|.|TRBJ2-7|.
CASSEAGHEQYF
TGTGCCAGCAGTGAGGCGGGGCACGAGCAGTACTTC
>TRBV25-1|few|TRBJ1-1|.
CASSPQGWVTEAFF
TGTGCCAGCAGTCCGCAGGGATGGGTCACTGAAGCTTTCTTT
>TRBV6-5|.|TRBJ2-7|TRBD1
CASSGTAPTYEQYF
TGTGCCAGCAGTGGGACAGCTCCTACCTACGAGCAGTACTTC
>TRBV7-2|.|TRBJ1-3|.
CASSFMERAGNTIYF
TGTGCCAGCAGCTTCATGGAGAGGGCCGGAAACACCATATATTTT
>TRBV11-2|.|TRBJ2-7|.
CASRGVRRRPYEQYF
TGTGCCAGCAGGGGCGTACGGCGGAGACCCTACGAGCAGTACTTC
>TRBV28|once|TRBJ2-7|.
CASSLSRREQYF
TGTGCCAGCAGTTTATCTCGTAGAGAGCAGTACTTC
>TRBV2|.|TRBJ1-5|TRBD1
CASSGTRGDQPQHF
TGTGCCAGCAGCGGGACCAGGGGGGATCAGCCCCAGCATTTT
>TRBV7-9|.|TRBJ2-1|.
CASSLAGWGNEQFF
TGTGCCAGCAGCTTAGCGGGCTGGGGCAATGAGCAGTTCTTC
>TRBV19|.|TRBJ1-5|TRBD1
CASSTLDRDNQPQHF
TGTGCCAGTAGTACCCTTGACAGGGACAATCAGCCCCAGCATTTT